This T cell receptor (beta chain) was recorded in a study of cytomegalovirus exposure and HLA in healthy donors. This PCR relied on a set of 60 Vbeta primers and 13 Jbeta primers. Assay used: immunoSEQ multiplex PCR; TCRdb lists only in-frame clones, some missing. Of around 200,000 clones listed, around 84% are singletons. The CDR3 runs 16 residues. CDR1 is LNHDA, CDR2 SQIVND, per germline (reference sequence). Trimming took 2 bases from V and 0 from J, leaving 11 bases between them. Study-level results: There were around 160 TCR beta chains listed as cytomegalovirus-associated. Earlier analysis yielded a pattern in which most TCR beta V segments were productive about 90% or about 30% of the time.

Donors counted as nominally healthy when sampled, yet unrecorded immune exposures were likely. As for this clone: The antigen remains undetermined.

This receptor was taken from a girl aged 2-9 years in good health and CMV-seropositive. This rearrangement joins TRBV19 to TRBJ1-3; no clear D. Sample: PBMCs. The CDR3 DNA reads TGTGCCAGTAGTATAATCGGGAGGGTCTCTGGAAACACCATATATTTT. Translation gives CASSIIGRVSGNTIYF.